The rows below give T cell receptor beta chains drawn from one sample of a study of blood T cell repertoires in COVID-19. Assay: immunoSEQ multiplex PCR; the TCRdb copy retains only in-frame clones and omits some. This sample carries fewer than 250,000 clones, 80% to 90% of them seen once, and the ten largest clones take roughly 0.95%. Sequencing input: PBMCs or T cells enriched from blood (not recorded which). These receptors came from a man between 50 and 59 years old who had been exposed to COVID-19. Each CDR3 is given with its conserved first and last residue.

cdr3_aa: CASRRDLGQTQYF
v_call: TRBV12-3/TRBV12-4
j_call: TRBJ2-5

cdr3_aa: CASSLELAGDTGELFF
v_call: TRBV5-6
j_call: TRBJ2-2

cdr3_aa: CASSEYFEAFF
v_call: TRBV2
j_call: TRBJ1-1

cdr3_aa: CASRGLYSNNEQFF
v_call: TRBV19
j_call: TRBJ2-1

cdr3_aa: CATSRDHGTSGKAFF
v_call: TRBV15
j_call: TRBJ1-1

cdr3_aa: CSVEESRTGYGYTF
v_call: TRBV29-1
j_call: TRBJ1-2

cdr3_aa: CASSPNQGEFNQPQHF
v_call: TRBV28
j_call: TRBJ1-5

cdr3_aa: CASSYGGRSGNTIYF
v_call: TRBV11-2
j_call: TRBJ1-3

cdr3_aa: CASSGTGEGYTF
v_call: TRBV5-1
j_call: TRBJ1-2

cdr3_aa: CASSLSPGMSTEAFF
v_call: TRBV5-5
j_call: TRBJ1-1

cdr3_aa: CASSLLQGPYNEQFF
v_call: TRBV28
j_call: TRBJ2-1

cdr3_aa: CASSLSGTFNTEAFF
v_call: TRBV27
j_call: TRBJ1-1

cdr3_aa: CASSTRRGIGDTQYF
v_call: TRBV28
j_call: TRBJ2-3

cdr3_aa: CASSWTGPLSTEAFF
v_call: TRBV5-1
j_call: TRBJ1-1

cdr3_aa: CATSDYAARSDTQYF
v_call: TRBV24-1
j_call: TRBJ2-3

cdr3_aa: CASSGLSFNEQFF
v_call: TRBV9
j_call: TRBJ2-1

cdr3_aa: CASSLDRFYEQYF
v_call: TRBV10-1
j_call: TRBJ2-7

cdr3_aa: CASSLAGGPLAQYF
v_call: TRBV6-5
j_call: TRBJ2-5

cdr3_aa: CASSGQLAFGNQPQHF
v_call: TRBV6-1
j_call: TRBJ1-5

cdr3_aa: CASSLFKTQYF
v_call: TRBV11-2
j_call: TRBJ2-5

cdr3_aa: CASKARDRDHGYTF
v_call: TRBV6-5
j_call: TRBJ1-2

cdr3_aa: CASSRATPPYEQYF
v_call: TRBV3-1/TRBV3-2
j_call: TRBJ2-7

cdr3_aa: CASSESGGLPDNSPLHF
v_call: TRBV10-1
j_call: TRBJ1-6

cdr3_aa: CASSTGSGNTIYF
v_call: TRBV19
j_call: TRBJ1-3

cdr3_aa: CASSSVISVGYTF
v_call: TRBV6-5
j_call: TRBJ1-2

cdr3_aa: CASSQEGTRNEKLFF
v_call: TRBV3-1/TRBV3-2
j_call: TRBJ1-4

cdr3_aa: CASSVNQLAGGPGGETQYF
v_call: TRBV9
j_call: TRBJ2-5

cdr3_aa: CASSVSGTSGSIQETQYF
v_call: TRBV9
j_call: TRBJ2-5

cdr3_aa: CASSDYRGANYGYTF
v_call: TRBV7-6
j_call: TRBJ1-2

cdr3_aa: CASNPIGQGNSPLHF
v_call: TRBV19
j_call: TRBJ1-6

cdr3_aa: CASKLQGNTEAFF
v_call: TRBV2
j_call: TRBJ1-1

cdr3_aa: CASSPVGTEGNTIYF
v_call: TRBV4-1
j_call: TRBJ1-3

cdr3_aa: CASSPRAVGLGTDTQYF
v_call: TRBV9
j_call: TRBJ2-3

cdr3_aa: CASSLGSGMNTEAFF
v_call: TRBV5-1
j_call: TRBJ1-1

cdr3_aa: CASSLRRSGEQFF
v_call: TRBV27
j_call: TRBJ2-1

cdr3_aa: CASSYSGRGNSYEQYF
v_call: TRBV6-5
j_call: TRBJ2-7

cdr3_aa: CASTPTVTNEKLFF
v_call: TRBV19
j_call: TRBJ1-4

cdr3_aa: CASSTSETGELFF
v_call: TRBV7-8
j_call: TRBJ2-2

cdr3_aa: CASLSWGRGQPQHF
v_call: TRBV28
j_call: TRBJ1-5

cdr3_aa: CASSPSRGRNSPLHF
v_call: TRBV6-5
j_call: TRBJ1-6

cdr3_aa: CASSEQKNTEAFF
v_call: TRBV5-1
j_call: TRBJ1-1

cdr3_aa: CASKNQGNQPQHF
v_call: TRBV2
j_call: TRBJ1-5

cdr3_aa: CASRPGGVVSNQPQHF
v_call: TRBV28
j_call: TRBJ1-5

cdr3_aa: CASSLTSGPTDTQYF
v_call: TRBV5-1
j_call: TRBJ2-3

cdr3_aa: CASRPGQGDQPQHF
v_call: TRBV6-5
j_call: TRBJ1-5

cdr3_aa: CASSAQLASSTDTQYF
v_call: TRBV4-2
j_call: TRBJ2-3

cdr3_aa: CASSSYRNTEAFF
v_call: TRBV5-1
j_call: TRBJ1-1

cdr3_aa: CASSSRDKILNQPQHF
v_call: TRBV19
j_call: TRBJ1-5

cdr3_aa: CASSRGTGASFYGYTF
v_call: TRBV4-1
j_call: TRBJ1-2

cdr3_aa: CASSYQTPSGTEAFF
v_call: TRBV5-1
j_call: TRBJ1-1

cdr3_aa: CASSRTTGIESPLHF
v_call: TRBV23-1
j_call: TRBJ1-6

cdr3_aa: CASNGLNSGNEQFF
v_call: TRBV5-1
j_call: TRBJ2-1

cdr3_aa: CASSEIGGEYQPQHF
v_call: TRBV2
j_call: TRBJ1-5